One sample yielded the 23 T cell receptor beta chains listed below, sequenced in a study of T-cell reconstitution after alpha-beta-depleted transplantation in children. A TCRbeta library incorporating unique molecular identifiers was prepared. TCRdb called the PCR reads again in MiXCR, with one record for every CDR3 protein. The table has roughly 350,000 distinct CDR3 sequences, around 15% seen once. Specimen: PBMCs, mostly from graft donor cells, collected 360 days after TCRalphabeta/CD19-depleted stem cell transplant. All receptors come from a male patient aged 2-9 years who had a stem cell transplant for acute lymphoblastic leukemia, so the T cells may come from the graft donor.

Ten or more counts support this clonotype. The rearrangement links TRBV7-9 to TRBJ2-1, with a weak D call TRBD1 (5 bases). V dropped 2 bases and J dropped 6 bases, with 11 bases sitting between them. The CDR3 contains 14 residues. Germline V lookup: CDR1 SEHNR, CDR2 FQNEAQ (reference sequence). CDR3 sequence (DNA): TGTGCCAGCAGCTTATATGGGGCTGGCAATGAGCAGTTCTTC. Translation: CASSLYGAGNEQFF.

This clonotype has only a few counts. The V gene is TRBV29-1, the J gene TRBJ1-1, with D unresolved. The CDR3 consists of 13 residues. V lost 3 bases and J 1 base, leaving 9 bases between the germline ends. CDR1 is SQVTM and CDR2 is ANQGSEA in the germline V gene. The CDR3 loop is CSVDGEPNTEAFF. CDR3 in DNA: TGCAGCGTTGACGGGGAGCCGAACACTGAAGCTTTCTTT.

This chain joins TRBV14 and TRBJ2-3; D is perhaps TRBD2 (5 bases). This CDR3 region has 24 residues. V lost 0 bases and J lost 3, with 37 bases in between. The germline gives CDR1 SGHDN, CDR2 FVKESK. The CDR3 region is CASSQDTLPNLLGRSPFRTDTQYF. The CDR3 nucleotides are TGTGCCAGCAGCCAAGATACCCTTCCCAACTTACTAGGCCGGTCTCCGTTTCGGACAGATACGCAGTATTTT.

This clonotype has only a few counts. CDR3 nucleotide sequence: TGCGCCAGCAGCTTGGTCGCGGGAAACGCCGCCTACGAGCAGTACTTC. Its translation: CASSLVAGNAAYEQYF. This chain joins TRBV5-1 and TRBJ2-7, with a tentative D call TRBD2 (6 bases). Trimming cost V 0 bases and J 2 bases, with 15 bases left between them. CDR3 length: 16 residues. The germline V gene has CDR1 SGHRS and CDR2 YFSETQ.

In its sample, this clonotype was seen once. The chain links TRBV18 to TRBJ2-3, with D uncertain. CDR1 and CDR2 (germline): KGHSH, LQKENI. V was clipped by 1 base and J by 4 bases, with 9 bases between them. The CDR3 consists of 14 residues. This CDR3 reads CASSPQSGSDTQYF. The CDR3 DNA sequence: TGTGCCAGCTCACCACAATCTGGGTCAGATACGCAGTATTTT.

The chain recombines TRBV7-2 with TRBJ1-2; D is perhaps TRBD1 (5 bases). V shed 2 bases and J shed 2 bases, with 18 bases lying between them. The germline V gene has CDR1 SGHTA and CDR2 FQGNSA. The CDR3 contains 17 residues. The DNA of the CDR3 is TGTGCCAGCAGCTTATCGATCGGGGGGATCACAAACTATGGCTACACCTTC. It yields the protein CASSLSIGGITNYGYTF. Drawing the rest from reference TRBV7-2 and TRBJ1-2, the complete variable domain is GAGVSQSPSNKVTEKGKDVELRCDPISGHTALYWYRQSLGQGLEFLIYFQGNSAPDKSGLPSDRFSAERTGGSVSTLTIQRTQQEDSAVYLCASSLSIGGITNYGYTFGSGTRLTVV.

This clonotype was found a few times. This chain connects TRBV7-9 to TRBJ2-1, with TRBD1 identical over 7 bases. Germline CDR1 SEHNR, CDR2 FQNEAQ (reference sequence). The V and J ends lost 8 bases and 2 bases, in that order; junction bases with no gene match: 6. This CDR3 comprises 14 residues. The DNA for the CDR3 is TGTGCCAGCCTCCGGGACAGTACCTACAATGAGCAGTTCTTC. As protein: CASLRDSTYNEQFF.

The V gene is TRBV12-3 or TRBV12-4, the J gene TRBJ2-7, with TRBD2 matching over 12 bases. The CDR3 runs to 17 residues. V shed 4 bases and J 3 bases; nucleotides not matched to a gene: 10. The CDR3 spells CASSSRLAGEENYEQYF. Written as DNA, the CDR3 is TGTGCCAGCAGTTCCAGACTAGCGGGAGAAGAAAACTACGAGCAGTACTTC.

The rearrangement joins TRBV19 to TRBJ1-5; D is perhaps TRBD1 (6 bases). With 7 bases removed from V and 4 bases from J, the gap between germline ends came to 14 bases. CDR3 length: 14 amino acids. The germline CDR1 and CDR2 sequences are LNHDA and SQIVND (reference sequence). In DNA form, the CDR3 reads TGTGCCAGTACAACAGGGAGGCCAAATCAGCCCCAGCATTTT. Its translation is CASTTGRPNQPQHF.

The genes are TRBV10-3 and TRBJ2-1, with 9 nucleotides matching TRBD1. Germline-derived CDR1 and CDR2 are ENHRY and SYGVKD. V shed 7 bases, J shed 10 bases, and the junction held 17 bases outside the gene matches. CDR3 length equals 16 residues. The CDR3 region is CAIKAIGTGLSGEQFF. The CDR3 nucleotides are TGTGCCATCAAAGCGATCGGGACAGGGCTCTCGGGGGAGCAGTTCTTC.

V is TRBV5-4 and J is TRBJ2-1, with 12 positions matching TRBD2. Germline CDR1 and CDR2: SGHNT and YYREEE (reference sequence). Germline trimming cut 7 bases from V and 6 bases from J; bases unmatched to any gene: 8. CDR3 length: 15 amino acids. The DNA for the CDR3 is TGTGCCAGCCGAGCGGGACTAGCGGGCTTCAATGAGCAGTTCTTC. It codes for CASRAGLAGFNEQFF.

Comments on this clonotype: A much larger clone differs by one base, so this may be a read error. The rearrangement joins TRBV7-2 to TRBJ2-5, with D uncertain. V was clipped by 7 bases and J by 1 base, with 13 bases between them. Germline V gene lookup returns CDR1 SGHTA and CDR2 FQGNSA. The CDR3 covers 14 residues. DNA of the CDR3: TGTGCCAGCATCTCTGGGCCTCTCCAAGAGACCCAGTACTTC. This sequence encodes CASISGPLQETQYF.

This clonotype was seen ten or more times. V gene TRBV13 combines with J gene TRBJ2-3; D not certain. The CDR3 extends over 14 amino acids. Germline values: CDR1 PRHDT, CDR2 FYEKMQ (reference sequence). Deletions cut 4 bases from V and 0 bases from J, with 8 bases between. CDR3 in amino acids: CASSSGRSTDTQYF. The CDR3 DNA follows: TGTGCCAGCAGCTCTGGACGGAGCACAGATACGCAGTATTTT.

In its sample, this clonotype was seen many times. The chain has TRBV12-3 or TRBV12-4 and TRBJ2-1; D possibly corresponds to TRBD2 (5 bases). Between the trimmed V and J ends, which lost 6 bases and 8 bases, there was a span of 14 bases. The length of the CDR3 is 13 residues. The CDR3 protein is CASRVGLEDEQFF. CDR3 DNA sequence: TGTGCCAGCAGGGTGGGATTGGAGGATGAGCAGTTCTTC.

This clonotype was recorded once. This chain uses TRBV29-1 with TRBJ2-7; the match to TRBD2 covers 13 bases. The CDR3 runs 16 residues. J lost 0 bases, V lost 6 bases, and 8 bases had no gene match. Germline CDR1 reads SQVTM; CDR2 reads ANQGSEA. The CDR3 bases are TGCAGCGTCCTAATCGGGACTAGCGGGACCTCCTACGAGCAGTACTTC. Translating it yields CSVLIGTSGTSYEQYF.

Ten or more counts support this clonotype. V usage is TRBV7-2 and J usage is TRBJ1-5, with D tentatively TRBD1 (5 bases). The CDR3 runs 15 residues. Germline-derived CDR1 and CDR2 are SGHTA and FQGNSA. The V end was cut by 1 base, the J end by 1 base, with 8 bases between. This CDR3 is CASSLDRSSNQPQHF. The DNA for the CDR3 is TGTGCCAGCAGCTTAGACAGGTCGAGCAATCAGCCCCAGCATTTT.

This clonotype was recorded many times. The V and J genes are TRBV4-2 and TRBJ2-2; 7 positions agree with TRBD1. Trimming took 4 bases from V and 6 from J; bases not matched to a gene: 5. This CDR3 is built from 14 residues. From germline, CDR1 is LGHNA and CDR2 YNFKEQ. The CDR3 sequence: CASSRATGAGELFF. The CDR3 DNA sequence: TGTGCCAGCAGCCGGGCCACAGGGGCCGGGGAGCTGTTTTTT.

This clonotype was seen a handful of times. The chain is built from TRBV28 and TRBJ1-2, with D maybe TRBD1 (6 bases). CDR3 size: 16 residues. Trimming left V 3 bases short and J 6 bases short, with 20 bases between. Germline V gene lookup returns CDR1 MDHEN and CDR2 SYDVKM. The CDR3 region has the DNA TGTGCCAGCAGTTTTGTTGACAGGCTCGGGTTACATGGCTACACCTTC. Protein sequence: CASSFVDRLGLHGYTF.

Only a few counts were recorded for this clonotype. The chain employs TRBV5-5 and TRBJ2-2; D is ambiguous. Deletions cut 3 bases from V and 6 bases from J, with 9 bases between. CDR3 size: 13 residues. Germline CDR1 SGHKS, CDR2 YYEKEE (reference sequence). The CDR3 DNA is TGTGCCAGCAGCTCCTTTGGGCCCGGGGAGCTGTTTTTT. This translates into CASSSFGPGELFF.

This sequence joins TRBV20-1 and TRBJ2-5, with 9 bases fitting TRBD1. V was pared by 6 bases and J by 0 bases, with 5 bases of the junction left unmatched. The CDR3 runs 14 residues. Germline CDR1 reads DFQATT; CDR2 reads SNEGSKA (reference sequence). CDR3 loop: CSAPGQGHQETQYF. CDR3 bases: TGCAGTGCCCCGGGACAGGGCCACCAAGAGACCCAGTACTTC.

A few counts support this clonotype. The J gene is TRBJ2-7, the V gene TRBV28; unclear D gene. The CDR3 runs 16 residues. With 5 bases removed from V and 0 bases from J, the gap between germline ends came to 17 bases. In germline, CDR1 is MDHEN, CDR2 SYDVKM. CDR3 sequence: CASSKRPTPLSYEQYF. As DNA, the CDR3 is TGTGCCAGCAGTAAAAGACCGACCCCTCTCTCCTACGAGCAGTACTTC.

This clonotype showed up just a few times. V and J are TRBV27 and TRBJ2-1; the D is unclear. CDR1 is MNHEY, CDR2 SMNVEV, per germline (reference sequence). The CDR3 is made up of 14 amino acids. Trimming cost V 0 bases and J 3 bases, with 6 bases left between them. CDR3 region: CASSLSGFYNEQFF. DNA of the CDR3: TGTGCCAGCAGTTTATCGGGATTCTACAATGAGCAGTTCTTC.

This clonotype has at least ten counts. The chain links TRBV30 to TRBJ1-2; TRBD1 aligns across 7 bases. The J segment lost 4 bases and the V segment lost 0 bases, leaving 5 bases of the junction unmatched. Germline V CDR1 and CDR2: GTSNPN, SVGIG (reference sequence). The CDR3 has 14 residues. CDR3 in DNA: TGTGCCTGGAGTGTGACAGGGAGCCTCTATGGCTACACCTTC. Protein: CAWSVTGSLYGYTF.